This entry lists 25 T cell receptor beta chains sequenced from one sample in a study of identical twins. TCRdb fed the 5' RACE reads into MiXCR, producing one record per CDR3 protein. The data show hundreds of thousands of distinct CDR3 sequences, over 9% seen once. These data also featured in a second study, about yellow fever vaccine responses in identical twins.

The material sequenced was PBMCs. The receptors were gathered from a woman between 18 and 29 years old in good health.

This clonotype was detected many times. This chain joins TRBV14 and TRBJ2-4; D is undetermined. CDR1 and CDR2 from the germline V gene are SGHDN and FVKESK. This CDR3 comprises 16 residues. V gave up 0 bases and J gave up 0 bases, with 9 bases separating them. The CDR3 region has the DNA TGTGCCAGCAGCCAAGATCCGGGCGGAGCCAAAAACATTCAGTACTTC. Its protein is CASSQDPGGAKNIQYF. Using reference TRBV14 and TRBJ2-4 for the parts outside the CDR3, the full variable domain is EAGVTQFPSHSVIEKGQTVTLRCDPISGHDNLYWYRRVMGKEIKFLLHFVKESKQDESGMPNNRFLAERTGGTYSTLKVQPAELEDSGVYFCASSQDPGGAKNIQYFGAGTRLSVL.

V is TRBV10-2 and J is TRBJ2-4, with TRBD1 matching over 12 bases. J was trimmed by 8 bases and V by 5 bases; bases with no gene match: 19. The germline V gene encodes CDR1 WSHSY and CDR2 SAAADI. CDR3 length equals 19 residues. The CDR3 DNA reads as TGCGCCAGCAGTCTCTCGGGACAGGGGGCGGTAGGATCTATGGACATTCAGTACTTC. This codes for CASSLSGQGAVGSMDIQYF.

This clonotype showed up just a few times. V is TRBV2 and J is TRBJ2-1, with TRBD1 identical over 10 bases. The CDR3 has 20 residues. V dropped 10 bases and J dropped 4; count of bases not matched to a gene: 25. CDR1 and CDR2 from the germline V gene are SNHLY and FYNNEI. The chain's CDR3 is CAILKPGTGATKSWYNEQFF. The CDR3 DNA follows: TGTGCCATTCTAAAGCCCGGGACAGGGGCGACAAAAAGCTGGTACAATGAGCAGTTCTTC.

The V call is TRBV29-1, the J call TRBJ2-1; D possibly corresponds to TRBD2 (7 bases). This CDR3 is 12 amino acids long. CDR1 and CDR2 (germline): SQVTM, ANQGSEA. V lost 4 bases and J 6 bases, leaving 10 bases between the germline ends. CDR3: CSVGGGLNEQFF. The CDR3 bases are TGCAGCGTTGGGGGGGGCCTCAATGAGCAGTTCTTC.

This clonotype was seen ten or more times. CDR3 region: CASSGTGTLGEAFF. In nucleotides, the CDR3 is TGTGCCAGCAGCGGAACCGGGACACTGGGTGAAGCTTTCTTT. The chain links TRBV9 to TRBJ1-1, with D possibly matching TRBD1 (6 bases). CDR3 length: 14 residues. V was cut by 3 bases and J by 7 bases, with 16 bases left in between. Germline V gene sequence: CDR1 SGDLS, CDR2 YYNGEE.

The V gene is TRBV24-1, the J gene TRBJ2-1; TRBD1 aligns across 9 bases. This CDR3 has 16 amino acids. Germline loops: CDR1 KGHDR, CDR2 SFDVKD. The V gene end was trimmed by 3 bases and the J gene end by 2 bases; junction bases not matched to a gene: 4. The CDR3 spells CATSDRGQGPYNEQFF. CDR3 DNA sequence: TGTGCCACCAGTGATAGGGGACAGGGACCCTACAATGAGCAGTTCTTC.

This clonotype was picked up many times. The chain employs TRBV5-1 and TRBJ2-3, with 13 bases lining up with TRBD2. Germline CDR1 reads SGHRS; CDR2 reads YFSETQ. With 4 bases clipped from V and 5 bases from J, the junction kept 7 bases outside the gene matches. The CDR3 sequence is 16 residues long. The CDR3 DNA sequence: TGCGCCAGCAGCCCGTTGACTAGCGGGGGGTTAGATACGCAGTATTTT. Protein product: CASSPLTSGGLDTQYF.

This clonotype was found a few times. The gene calls are TRBV20-1 and TRBJ1-1, with a weak D call TRBD1 (5 bases). Germline V gives CDR1 DFQATT, CDR2 SNEGSKA (reference sequence). Trimming removed 6 bases from V and 6 bases from J, with 26 bases in between. The CDR3 has 16 residues. CDR3 residues: CSAGPRRVAHGAEAFF. The DNA of the CDR3 is TGCAGTGCGGGACCAAGGAGGGTAGCCCACGGCGCTGAAGCTTTCTTT.

In its sample, this clonotype was seen many times. This rearrangement joins TRBV2 to TRBJ2-7; D unclear. Trimming removed 2 bases at V and 2 bases at J, with 10 bases between. CDR3 length equals 14 residues. Germline loops: CDR1 SNHLY, CDR2 FYNNEI. CDR3 sequence (DNA): TGTGCCAGCAGTGAATTTGAGACAACCTACGAGCAGTACTTC. It specifies CASSEFETTYEQYF.

This clonotype occurred many times. This sequence joins TRBV20-1 and TRBJ1-5, with TRBD1 as a possible D gene (6 bases). The CDR3 length is 12 residues. V lost 2 bases and J 6 bases, leaving 8 bases between the germline ends. CDR1 DFQATT and CDR2 SNEGSKA come from the germline V gene (reference sequence). CDR3 sequence: CSARTGIQPQHF. The CDR3 nucleotides read TGCAGTGCTAGAACAGGGATTCAGCCCCAGCATTTT.

This chain links TRBV20-1 with TRBJ1-2; 8 bases align to TRBD1. The CDR3 consists of 13 residues. Germline CDR1 and CDR2: DFQATT and SNEGSKA (reference sequence). J was trimmed by 5 bases and V by 5 bases; bases with no gene match: 7. CDR3 in amino acids: CSAADRGLYGYTF. DNA of the CDR3: TGCAGTGCTGCAGACAGGGGCTTGTATGGCTACACCTTC.

J is TRBJ2-5 and V is TRBV20-1, with 10 bases that match TRBD2. Unmatched junction bases numbered 11, after V lost 0 bases and J lost 4 bases. Germline CDR1 reads DFQATT; CDR2 reads SNEGSKA (reference sequence). The CDR3 totals 17 residues. The CDR3 here is CSARDGQRGGAPETQYF. CDR3 coding DNA: TGCAGTGCTAGAGATGGTCAGCGGGGGGGCGCCCCAGAGACCCAGTACTTC.

This clonotype turned up a few times. The chain recombines TRBV27 with TRBJ2-3, with 7 bases aligning to TRBD2. There are 16 residues in the CDR3. V gave up 5 bases and J gave up 4 bases; unmatched junction bases: 12. Germline CDR1 reads MNHEY; CDR2 reads SMNVEV (reference sequence). In DNA form, the CDR3 reads TGTGCCAGCAGTAAAGCCACGGGACTATGGGCAGATACGCAGTATTTT. This translates into CASSKATGLWADTQYF.

Ten or more counts support this clonotype. The J gene is TRBJ2-1, the V gene TRBV6-1; a possible D gene is TRBD2 (5 bases). This CDR3 has 17 residues. CDR1 and CDR2 from the germline V gene are MNHNS and SASEGT. V lost 5 bases and J lost 3, with 20 bases in between. The CDR3 DNA reads TGTGCCAGCAGTCCCCGGGGTGGGAGACCCTACTACAATGAGCAGTTCTTC. Its protein product is CASSPRGGRPYYNEQFF.

At least ten counts were recorded for this clonotype. The CDR3 loop reads CASRPGPPYNEQFF. The DNA for the CDR3 is TGTGCCAGCAGGCCCGGGCCTCCCTACAATGAGCAGTTCTTC. The gene calls are TRBV28 and TRBJ2-1; D is unresolved. V lost 6 bases, J lost 2 bases, and 11 bases lay in between. The CDR3 extends over 14 amino acids. CDR1 and CDR2 from the germline V gene are MDHEN and SYDVKM.

This clonotype was seen a few times. The chain recombines TRBV7-9 with TRBJ2-7; TRBD1 matches 8 bases. The V gene's germline CDR1 is SEHNR and CDR2 FQNEAQ (reference sequence). The V and J ends lost 1 base and 7 bases, in that order; junction bases with no gene match: 6. CDR3 size: 14 residues. The CDR3 nucleotides read TGTGCCAGCAGCTTAGTGGACAGGGTGGGGGAGCAGTACGTC. Its translation is CASSLVDRVGEQYV.

This chain joins TRBV14 and TRBJ1-1; 12 bases align to TRBD1. With V trimmed by 4 bases and J by 1 base, 22 bases remained unmatched. The CDR3 loop spans 22 amino acids. Germline V CDR1 and CDR2: SGHDN, FVKESK. CDR3 bases: TGTGCCAGCAGCCCTACCACGCGGGACAGGGGGCTGAGGATTCGAGGGAACACTGAAGCTTTCTTT. This codes for CASSPTTRDRGLRIRGNTEAFF.

The chain uses TRBV2 and TRBJ2-2; D gene uncertain. The CDR3 spans 10 residues. Trimming removed 6 bases from V and 9 bases from J, with 5 bases in between. In germline, CDR1 is SNHLY, CDR2 FYNNEI. The CDR3 reads CASSARELFF. In DNA form, the CDR3 reads TGTGCCAGCAGCGCCAGGGAGCTGTTTTTT.

In this sample, this clonotype turned up many times. The V call is TRBV3-1, the J call TRBJ2-3; D is tentatively TRBD1 or TRBD2 (6 bases each). This CDR3 is 14 amino acids long. V dropped 5 bases and J dropped 1 base, with 10 bases sitting between them. The V gene's germline CDR1 is LGHDT and CDR2 YNNKEL (reference sequence). The CDR3: CASSSRGGTDTQYF. The CDR3 DNA sequence: TGTGCCAGCAGCAGTAGGGGGGGCACAGATACGCAGTATTTT.

In DNA form, the CDR3 reads TGCAGTGCCGTAGCGGGGGTGGGGGGTGAGACCCAGTACTTC. It yields the protein CSAVAGVGGETQYF. The chain has TRBV20-1 and TRBJ2-5, with TRBD2 matching over 9 bases. This CDR3 region has 14 residues. Looked up from germline, CDR1 is DFQATT and CDR2 is SNEGSKA (reference sequence). V dropped 6 bases and J dropped 5; count of bases not matched to a gene: 10.

V and J are TRBV19 and TRBJ1-1; D is perhaps TRBD1 (5 bases). V shed 4 bases and J shed 5 bases, with 23 bases lying between them. This CDR3 has 17 amino acids. Germline loops: CDR1 LNHDA, CDR2 SQIVND (reference sequence). The CDR3 DNA reads as TGTGCCAGTAGTAGTGGGATGGCAGGTTGGGGGGGTACTGAAGCTTTCTTT. Amino acid sequence: CASSSGMAGWGGTEAFF.

Ten or more counts support this clonotype. This chain uses TRBV28 with TRBJ2-2; D unclear. The CDR3 has 14 amino acids. The germline V and J ends were trimmed by 9 bases and 1 base, with 12 bases remaining between them. The germline gives CDR1 MDHEN, CDR2 SYDVKM. CDR3 sequence reads: CASLQALNTGELFF. The CDR3 DNA reads as TGTGCCAGTCTCCAGGCCCTGAACACCGGGGAGCTGTTTTTT.

This clonotype was detected ten times or more. This chain connects TRBV11-3 to TRBJ2-2; maybe TRBD1 (7 bases). The CDR3 is made up of 15 amino acids. CDR1 is SGHNT, CDR2 YENEEA, per germline. The V end lost 1 base, the J end lost 5 bases, and 11 bases lay between the germline ends. Here the CDR3 DNA reads TGTGCCAGCAGCTTAGTACAGGGGACTACCGGGGAGCTGTTTTTT. As protein: CASSLVQGTTGELFF.

This clonotype was seen at least ten times. V usage is TRBV9 and J usage is TRBJ1-1, with D tentatively TRBD1 (6 bases). With 4 bases removed from V and 11 bases from J, the gap between germline ends came to 15 bases. This CDR3 region has 12 residues. Germline assignment: CDR1 SGDLS and CDR2 YYNGEE. The DNA of the CDR3 is TGTGCCAGCAGCCCCGACAGGATGTATGCTTTCTTT. It encodes CASSPDRMYAFF.

V is TRBV29-1 and J is TRBJ2-7; D is undetermined. This CDR3 is built from 11 residues. Trimming took off 6 bases at V and 2 bases at J, with 8 bases between the two ends. CDR1 is SQVTM and CDR2 is ANQGSEA in the germline V gene. Here the CDR3 reads CSVVKAYEQYF. CDR3 in DNA: TGCAGCGTAGTAAAGGCCTACGAGCAGTACTTC.